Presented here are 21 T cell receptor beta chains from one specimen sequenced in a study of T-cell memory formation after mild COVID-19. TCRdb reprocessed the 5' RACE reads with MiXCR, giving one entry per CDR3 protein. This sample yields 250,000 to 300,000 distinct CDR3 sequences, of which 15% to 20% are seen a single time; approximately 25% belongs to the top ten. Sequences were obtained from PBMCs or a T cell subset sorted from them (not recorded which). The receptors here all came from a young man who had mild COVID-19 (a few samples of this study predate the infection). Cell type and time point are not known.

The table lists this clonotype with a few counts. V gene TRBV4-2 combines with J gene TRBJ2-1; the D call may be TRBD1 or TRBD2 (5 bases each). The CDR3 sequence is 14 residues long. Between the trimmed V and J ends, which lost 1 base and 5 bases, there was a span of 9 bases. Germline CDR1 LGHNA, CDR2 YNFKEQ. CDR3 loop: CASSQGDRDNEQFF. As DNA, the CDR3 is TGTGCCAGCAGCCAAGGGGACCGAGACAATGAGCAGTTCTTC.

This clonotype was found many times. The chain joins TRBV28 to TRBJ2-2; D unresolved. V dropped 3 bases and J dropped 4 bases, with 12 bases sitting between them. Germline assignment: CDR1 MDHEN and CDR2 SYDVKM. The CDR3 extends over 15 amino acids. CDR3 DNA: TGTGCCAGCAGTTTTCGGGCCAGAGGCACCGGGGAGCTGTTTTTT. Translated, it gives CASSFRARGTGELFF.

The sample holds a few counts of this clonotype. DNA of the CDR3: TGTGCCATCAGTGGGGACATCAACTCCTACGAGCAGTACTTC. Protein sequence: CAISGDINSYEQYF. This rearrangement joins TRBV10-3 to TRBJ2-7; a weak D match, TRBD1 (6 bases). The V gene lost 4 bases and the J gene lost 0 bases, with 10 bases spanning the gap. The CDR3 contains 14 residues. Germline assignment: CDR1 ENHRY and CDR2 SYGVKD.

Here the CDR3 reads CASSYSGQRFQPQHF. In nucleotides, the CDR3 is TGTGCCAGCAGTTACTCCGGACAGAGGTTCCAGCCCCAGCATTTT. The chain links TRBV6-5 to TRBJ1-5; TRBD1 is a possible D gene (6 bases). V lost 0 bases, J lost 7 bases, and 13 bases lay in between. The CDR3 covers 15 residues. Germline CDR1 and CDR2: MNHEY and SVGAGI.

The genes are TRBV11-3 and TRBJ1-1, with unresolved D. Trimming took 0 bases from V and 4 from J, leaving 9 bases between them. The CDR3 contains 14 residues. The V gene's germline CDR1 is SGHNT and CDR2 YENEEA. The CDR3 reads CASSLDGQATEAFF. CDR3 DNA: TGTGCCAGCAGCTTAGATGGCCAGGCCACTGAAGCTTTCTTT.

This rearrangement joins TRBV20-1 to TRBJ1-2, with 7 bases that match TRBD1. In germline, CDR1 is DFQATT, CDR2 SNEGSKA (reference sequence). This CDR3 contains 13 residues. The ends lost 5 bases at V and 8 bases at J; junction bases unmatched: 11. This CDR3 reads CSAPIQGSRGYTF. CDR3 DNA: TGCAGTGCTCCCATACAGGGGTCGCGGGGCTACACCTTC.

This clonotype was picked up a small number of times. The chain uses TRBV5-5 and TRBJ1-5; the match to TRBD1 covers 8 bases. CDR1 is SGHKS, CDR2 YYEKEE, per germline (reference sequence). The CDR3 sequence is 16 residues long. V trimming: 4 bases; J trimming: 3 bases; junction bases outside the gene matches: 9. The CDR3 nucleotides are TGTGCCAGCAGCCTCATGAGGACAGGGAACAATCAGCCCCAGCATTTT. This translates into CASSLMRTGNNQPQHF.

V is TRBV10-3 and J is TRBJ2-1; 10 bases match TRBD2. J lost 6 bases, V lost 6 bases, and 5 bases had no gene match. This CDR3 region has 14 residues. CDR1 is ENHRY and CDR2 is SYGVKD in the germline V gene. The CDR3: CAISTSGALNEQFF. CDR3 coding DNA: TGTGCCATCAGCACTAGCGGGGCGCTCAATGAGCAGTTCTTC.

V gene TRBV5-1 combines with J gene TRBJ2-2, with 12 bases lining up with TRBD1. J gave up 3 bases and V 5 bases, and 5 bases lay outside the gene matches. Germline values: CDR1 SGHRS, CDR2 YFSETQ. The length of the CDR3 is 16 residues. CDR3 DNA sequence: TGCGCCAGCAGTAAGGGGACAGGGGGCCACACCGGGGAGCTGTTTTTT. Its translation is CASSKGTGGHTGELFF.

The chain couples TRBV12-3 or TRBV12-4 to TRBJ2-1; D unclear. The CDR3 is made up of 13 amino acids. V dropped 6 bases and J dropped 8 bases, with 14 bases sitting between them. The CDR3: CASRPNLSHEQFF. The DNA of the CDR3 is TGTGCCAGCAGGCCTAACCTCAGTCATGAGCAGTTCTTC.

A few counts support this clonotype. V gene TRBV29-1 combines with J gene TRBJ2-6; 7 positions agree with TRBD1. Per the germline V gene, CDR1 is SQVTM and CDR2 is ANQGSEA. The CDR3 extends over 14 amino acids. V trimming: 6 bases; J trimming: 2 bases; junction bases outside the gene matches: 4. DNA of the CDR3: TGCAGCGTCCCAGGGGGACCTGGGGCCAACGTCCTGACTTTC. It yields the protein CSVPGGPGANVLTF.

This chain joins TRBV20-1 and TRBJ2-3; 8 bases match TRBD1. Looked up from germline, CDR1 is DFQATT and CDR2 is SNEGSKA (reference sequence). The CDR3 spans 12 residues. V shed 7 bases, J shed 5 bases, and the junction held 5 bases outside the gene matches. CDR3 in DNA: TGCAGTGGACAGGGGATTGGAGATACGCAGTATTTT. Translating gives CSGQGIGDTQYF.

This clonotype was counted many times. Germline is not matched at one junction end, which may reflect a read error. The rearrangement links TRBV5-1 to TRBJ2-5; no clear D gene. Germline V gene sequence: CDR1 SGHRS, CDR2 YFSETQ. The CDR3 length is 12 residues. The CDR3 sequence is CASSLGQETQYF. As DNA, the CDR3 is TGTGCCAGCAGCTTAGGGCAAGAGACCCAGTACTTC. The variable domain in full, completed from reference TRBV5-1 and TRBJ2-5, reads KAGVTQTPRYLIKTRGQQVTLSCSPISGHRSVSWYQQTPGQGLQFLFEYFSETQRNKGNFPGRFSGRQFSNSRSEMNVSTLELGDSALYLCASSLGQETQYFGPGTRLLVL.

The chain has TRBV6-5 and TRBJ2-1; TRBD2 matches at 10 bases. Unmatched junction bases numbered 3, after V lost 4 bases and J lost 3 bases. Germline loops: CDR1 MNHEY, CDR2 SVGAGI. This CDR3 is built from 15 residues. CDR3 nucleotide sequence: TGTGCCAGCAGTTCACTAGCGGGGTTCTACAATGAGCAGTTCTTC. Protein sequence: CASSSLAGFYNEQFF.

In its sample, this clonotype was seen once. Here the CDR3 reads CASSPGQERGFSNQPQHF. DNA for the CDR3: TGTGCCAGCAGTCCCGGACAGGAAAGGGGGTTTAGCAATCAGCCCCAGCATTTT. The V and J genes are TRBV6-4 and TRBJ1-5, with 7 bases matching TRBD1. CDR1 is MRHNA, CDR2 SNTAGT, per germline. This CDR3 spans 18 amino acids. The junction had 13 bases not matched to a gene; V was cut back by 5 bases and J by 0 bases.

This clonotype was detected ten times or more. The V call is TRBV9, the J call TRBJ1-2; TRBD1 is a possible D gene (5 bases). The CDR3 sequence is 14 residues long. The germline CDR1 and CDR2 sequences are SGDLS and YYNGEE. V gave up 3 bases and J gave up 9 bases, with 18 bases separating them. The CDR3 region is CASSASGTSDSYTF. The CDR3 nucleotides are TGTGCCAGCAGCGCTTCCGGGACCTCCGATAGCTACACCTTC.

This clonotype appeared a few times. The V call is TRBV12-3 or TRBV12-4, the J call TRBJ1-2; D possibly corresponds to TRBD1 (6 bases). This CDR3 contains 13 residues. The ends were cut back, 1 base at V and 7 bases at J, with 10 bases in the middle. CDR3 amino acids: CASSLVGARGYTF. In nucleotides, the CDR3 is TGTGCCAGCAGTTTAGTGGGGGCTCGTGGCTACACCTTC.

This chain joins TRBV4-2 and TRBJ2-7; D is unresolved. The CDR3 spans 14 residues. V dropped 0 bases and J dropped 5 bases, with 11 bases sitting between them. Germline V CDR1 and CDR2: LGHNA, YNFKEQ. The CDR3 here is CASSQDRGSDEQYF. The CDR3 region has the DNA TGTGCCAGCAGCCAAGATCGAGGTAGTGACGAGCAGTACTTC.

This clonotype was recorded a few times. The CDR3 nucleotides read TGTGCCAGCGTCAGGGGAATCCAAGAGACCCAGTACTTC. This gives the protein CASVRGIQETQYF. V and J are TRBV28 and TRBJ2-5, with D perhaps matching TRBD1 (6 bases). This CDR3 comprises 13 residues. Germline V gene lookup returns CDR1 MDHEN and CDR2 SYDVKM. The V and J ends lost 8 bases and 1 base respectively, with 11 bases between them.

The CDR3 region has the DNA TGTGCCAGCAGTTATGGTCTGGGCCCTCAGGAAGCCCAGCATTTT. Translated, it gives CASSYGLGPQEAQHF. The chain uses TRBV6-6 and TRBJ1-5; D unresolved. V was trimmed by 3 bases and J by 11 bases, leaving 20 bases between them. The germline V gene has CDR1 MNHNY and CDR2 SVGAGI (reference sequence). The CDR3 extends over 15 amino acids.

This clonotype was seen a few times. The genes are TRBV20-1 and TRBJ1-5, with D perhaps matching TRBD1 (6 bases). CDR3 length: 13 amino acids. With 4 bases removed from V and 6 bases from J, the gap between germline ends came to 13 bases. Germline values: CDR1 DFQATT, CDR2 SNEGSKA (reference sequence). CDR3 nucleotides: TGCAGTGCTACGCAGGGGCTCTCTCAGCCCCAGCATTTT. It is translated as CSATQGLSQPQHF.